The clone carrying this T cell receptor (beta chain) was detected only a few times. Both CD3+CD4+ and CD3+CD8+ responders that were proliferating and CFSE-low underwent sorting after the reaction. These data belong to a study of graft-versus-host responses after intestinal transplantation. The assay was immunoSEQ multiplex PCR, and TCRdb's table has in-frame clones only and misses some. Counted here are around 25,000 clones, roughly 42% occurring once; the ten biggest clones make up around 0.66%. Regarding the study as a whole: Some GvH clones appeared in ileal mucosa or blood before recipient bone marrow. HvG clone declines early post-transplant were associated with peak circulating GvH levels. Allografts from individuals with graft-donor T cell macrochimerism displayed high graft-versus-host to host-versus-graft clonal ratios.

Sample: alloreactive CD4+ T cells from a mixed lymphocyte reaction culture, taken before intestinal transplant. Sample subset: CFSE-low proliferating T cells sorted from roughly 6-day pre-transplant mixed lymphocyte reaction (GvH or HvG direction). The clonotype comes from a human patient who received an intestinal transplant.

CDR3 sequence (DNA): TGTGCCATCCAAACCGGGGGAAATAATGAAAAACTGTTTTTT. This gives the protein CAIQTGGNNEKLFF. The chain has TRBV6-6 and TRBJ1-4; a weak D match, TRBD1 (5 bases). From germline, CDR1 is MNHNY and CDR2 SVGAGI (reference sequence). The ends were cut back, 10 bases at V and 4 bases at J, with 16 bases in the middle. This CDR3 comprises 14 residues.